The 23 T cell receptor beta chains below were found in one sample sequenced in a study of blood T cell repertoires in COVID-19. Sequencing was performed with immunoSEQ multiplex PCR; in TCRdb, only in-frame clones are kept and a portion is missing. The table has some 140,000 clones, around 79% seen once. The sample taken for sequencing was peripheral blood. Receptors were obtained from a woman aged 65 to 85 with COVID-19, enrolled during active disease.

The chain has TRBV25-1 and TRBJ2-3; 11 nucleotides line up with TRBD1. The CDR3 sequence is 15 residues long. With V trimmed by 4 bases and J by 3 bases, 3 bases remained unmatched. Germline CDR1 reads MGHDK; CDR2 reads SYGVNS. This chain's CDR3 is CASSGDRGETDTQYF. The DNA of the CDR3 is TGTGCCAGCAGTGGGGACAGGGGGGAAACAGATACGCAGTATTTT.

In its sample, this clone was seen once. DNA for the CDR3: TGTGCCTGGAGTGTTGGGGGCGCGGATCAGCCCCAGCATTTT. Translated: CAWSVGGADQPQHF. J is TRBJ1-5 and V is TRBV30, with D possibly matching TRBD1 (6 bases). V shed 0 bases and J shed 5 bases, with 11 bases lying between them. CDR1 and CDR2 (germline): GTSNPN, SVGIG (reference sequence). CDR3 size: 14 residues.

The CDR3 DNA sequence: TGTGCCAGCAGCAATCAGAATCAGCCCCAGCATTTT. Protein sequence: CASSNQNQPQHF. The rearrangement links TRBV2 to TRBJ1-5; D is undetermined. The germline V gene encodes CDR1 SNHLY and CDR2 FYNNEI. Trimming cost V 6 bases and J 4 bases, with 7 bases left between them. The CDR3 totals 12 residues. Full variable domain (outside the CDR3, taken from reference TRBV2 and TRBJ1-5): EPEVTQTPSHQVTQMGQEVILRCVPISNHLYFYWYRQILGQKVEFLVSFYNNEISEKSEIFDDQFSVERPDGSNFTLKIRSTKLEDSAMYFCASSNQNQPQHFGDGTRLSIL.

The rearrangement joins TRBV5-6 to TRBJ2-6; D gene uncertain. Trimming stripped 4 bases from V and 0 bases from J, with 2 bases between. Germline values: CDR1 SGHDT, CDR2 YYEEEE. The CDR3 runs 13 residues. In nucleotides, the CDR3 is TGTGCCAGCAGCCTCTCTGGGGCCAACGTCCTGACTTTC. Encoded protein: CASSLSGANVLTF.

The J gene is TRBJ2-2, the V gene TRBV3-1 (or the pseudogene TRBV3-2), with D possibly matching TRBD1 (5 bases). CDR1 and CDR2 from the germline V gene are LGHDT and YNNKEL (reference sequence). Trimming left V 4 bases short and J 4 bases short, with 10 bases between. The CDR3 extends over 14 amino acids. CDR3 in amino acids: CASSPRQSTGELFF. The CDR3 DNA reads TGTGCCAGCAGCCCGAGACAGTCCACCGGGGAGCTGTTTTTT.

The chain employs TRBV11-1 and TRBJ2-3; D is undetermined. Germline V gene data show CDR1 as SGHAT and CDR2 as FQDESV (reference sequence). V lost 2 bases, J lost 5 bases, and 8 bases lay in between. The CDR3 is 13 residues long. The CDR3 spells CASSLTLGDTQYF. CDR3 DNA sequence: TGTGCCAGCAGCTTAACCCTAGGAGATACGCAGTATTTT.

The rearrangement uses TRBV5-5 and TRBJ2-7; 7 nucleotides agree with TRBD2. V was clipped by 4 bases and J by 7 bases; unmatched bases: 5. Germline CDR1 is SGHKS and CDR2 is YYEKEE (reference sequence). This CDR3 has 12 amino acids. The CDR3 DNA reads as TGTGCCAGCAGCCCCCCCGGGAGGGAGCAGTACTTC. Amino acids: CASSPPGREQYF.

The chain is built from TRBV30 and TRBJ1-1; 11 nucleotides line up with TRBD1. The CDR3 contains 16 residues. V was pared by 2 bases and J by 1 base, with 6 bases of the junction left unmatched. Germline-derived CDR1 and CDR2 are GTSNPN and SVGIG (reference sequence). The CDR3 DNA reads as TGTGCCTGGAGTCCATTTGGGACAGGGGGGAACACTGAAGCTTTCTTT. Translating gives CAWSPFGTGGNTEAFF.

The CDR3 DNA reads as TGTGCCAGCCAAACGGCCTACGAGCAGTACTTC. Its translation is CASQTAYEQYF. This chain links TRBV6-7 with TRBJ2-7; D is undetermined. TRBV6-7 is recorded as an ORF, its role being uncertain. The CDR3 contains 11 residues. V lost 8 bases, J lost 2 bases, and 7 bases lay in between.

The gene calls are TRBV5-4 and TRBJ2-5, with 8 bases aligning to TRBD1. The V segment lost 3 bases and the J segment 1 base; nucleotides outside the gene matches: 5. Germline V gives CDR1 SGHNT, CDR2 YYREEE (reference sequence). CDR3 length: 15 amino acids. DNA of the CDR3: TGTGCCAGCAGCTGGGGACAGGACATCCAAGAGACCCAGTACTTC. Its protein product is CASSWGQDIQETQYF.

This clone was recorded only once. The chain employs TRBV11-2 and TRBJ1-1; 12 bases line up with TRBD1. Germline trimming cut 5 bases from V and 8 bases from J; bases unmatched to any gene: 3. The CDR3 has 13 residues. Per germline, CDR1 SGHAT and CDR2 FQNNGV. The CDR3 here is CASSPGQGAEAFF. CDR3 sequence (DNA): TGTGCCAGCAGCCCGGGACAGGGGGCAGAAGCTTTCTTT.

The CDR3 nucleotides are TGTGCCAGCAGCATGACAGGGAGGGAGCAGTTCTTC. Encoded protein: CASSMTGREQFF. The chain employs TRBV5-6 and TRBJ2-1; the D gene is possibly TRBD1 (7 bases). V was cut by 4 bases and J by 10 bases, with 12 bases left in between. Germline CDR1 reads SGHDT; CDR2 reads YYEEEE. This CDR3 is built from 12 residues. Based on the CDR3 plus reference TRBV5-6 and TRBJ2-1, the full variable domain is DAGVTQSPTHLIKTRGQQVTLRCSPKSGHDTVSWYQQALGQGPQFIFQYYEEEERQRGNFPDRFSGHQFPNYSSELNVNALLLGDSALYLCASSMTGREQFFGPGTRLTVL.

The sample holds a few counts of this clone. The chain has TRBV5-6 and TRBJ2-7; maybe TRBD1 (5 bases). Germline V gene lookup returns CDR1 SGHDT and CDR2 YYEEEE. This CDR3 is built from 14 residues. Trimming removed 1 base from V and 0 bases from J, with 8 bases in between. CDR3 nucleotides: TGTGCCAGCAGCTTGTCAGGGCTCTCCTACGAGCAGTACTTC. It encodes CASSLSGLSYEQYF. Supplemented by reference TRBV5-6 and TRBJ2-7, the full variable domain reads DAGVTQSPTHLIKTRGQQVTLRCSPKSGHDTVSWYQQALGQGPQFIFQYYEEEERQRGNFPDRFSGHQFPNYSSELNVNALLLGDSALYLCASSLSGLSYEQYFGPGTRLTVT.

The chain joins TRBV19 to TRBJ1-2; TRBD1 matches at 11 bases. The CDR3 covers 14 residues. The trim removed 10 bases at V and 3 bases at J, leaving 7 bases unmatched. CDR1 is LNHDA and CDR2 is SQIVND in the germline V gene (reference sequence). The CDR3 protein is CATLGQGEHYGYTF. CDR3 in DNA: TGTGCCACCCTGGGACAGGGGGAGCACTATGGCTACACCTTC.

V gene TRBV5-1 combines with J gene TRBJ1-2, with 8 bases matching TRBD1. This CDR3 has 13 amino acids. The germline V gene has CDR1 SGHRS and CDR2 YFSETQ. Trimming cost V 5 bases and J 4 bases; bases outside gene matches: 4. The CDR3 DNA is TGCGCCAGCAGTTCCGACAGGGGCTATGGCTACACCTTC. Translating it yields CASSSDRGYGYTF. The full variable domain, rest sourced from reference TRBV5-1 and TRBJ1-2, is KAGVTQTPRYLIKTRGQQVTLSCSPISGHRSVSWYQQTPGQGLQFLFEYFSETQRNKGNFPGRFSGRQFSNSRSEMNVSTLELGDSALYLCASSSDRGYGYTFGSGTRLTVV.

The V call is TRBV6-2 or TRBV6-3, the J call TRBJ2-7; 9 nucleotides align to TRBD1. The CDR3 is made up of 17 amino acids. J lost 3 bases, V lost 1 base, and 10 bases had no gene match. CDR1 and CDR2 from the germline V gene are MNHEY and SVGEGT. CDR3 nucleotides: TGTGCCAGCAGTTACTTATTCGGAGGACAGGGGATCTACGAGCAGTACTTC. Encoded protein: CASSYLFGGQGIYEQYF.

The rearrangement joins TRBV6-5 to TRBJ1-5, with D hard to call. The ends were cut back, 7 bases at V and 3 bases at J, with 16 bases in the middle. CDR1 is MNHEY, CDR2 SVGAGI, per germline. This CDR3 is 15 amino acids long. CDR3 nucleotide sequence: TGTGCCAGCAATCCTGGAGGGCTTGTCAATCAGCCCCAGCATTTT. Translating gives CASNPGGLVNQPQHF.

The V and J genes are TRBV15 and TRBJ2-5, with a possible D match to TRBD2 (7 bases). The CDR3 covers 14 residues. Germline V gene lookup returns CDR1 LNHNV and CDR2 YYDKDF (reference sequence). Trimming took off 4 bases at V and 5 bases at J, with 14 bases between the two ends. Here the CDR3 DNA reads TGTGCCACCAGCACCAAGGGAGGGGGGGAGACCCAGTACTTC. Translation gives CATSTKGGGETQYF.

This clone was counted only a few times. The chain is built from TRBV6-5 and TRBJ2-7; perhaps TRBD1 as D (5 bases). CDR3 length: 14 amino acids. The V end lost 6 bases, the J end lost 2 bases, and 14 bases lay between the germline ends. Per germline, CDR1 MNHEY and CDR2 SVGAGI. CDR3 nucleotide sequence: TGTGCCAGCAGCATCAGGGAATACACCTACGAGCAGTACTTC. The encoded protein is CASSIREYTYEQYF.

This clone was observed a few times. The chain is built from TRBV28 and TRBJ1-1, with D unclear. In germline, CDR1 is MDHEN, CDR2 SYDVKM. CDR3 length: 11 residues. Trimming stripped 7 bases from V and 3 bases from J, with 6 bases between. The CDR3 DNA follows: TGTGCCAGCACTAAGCACACTGAAGCTTTCTTT. Translating it yields CASTKHTEAFF.

V and J are TRBV5-1 and TRBJ1-4; the match to TRBD1 covers 7 bases. The CDR3 has 17 residues. J was trimmed by 8 bases and V by 0 bases; bases with no gene match: 13. Germline V gene lookup returns CDR1 SGHRS and CDR2 YFSETQ. CDR3 in amino acids: CASSLAPLDRRYEKLFF. The CDR3 region has the DNA TGCGCCAGCAGCTTGGCCCCGTTGGACAGGAGATACGAAAAACTGTTTTTT.

The chain recombines TRBV7-3 with TRBJ1-1, with unresolved D. CDR3 length: 16 amino acids. The V gene lost 0 bases and the J gene lost 0 bases, with 11 bases spanning the gap. Germline V lookup: CDR1 SGHTA, CDR2 FQGTGA. CDR3 sequence: CASSLTTTAMNTEAFF. In nucleotides, the CDR3 is TGTGCCAGCAGCTTAACGACCACAGCCATGAACACTGAAGCTTTCTTT.

The count of this clone is one. The rearrangement joins TRBV3-1 (or the pseudogene TRBV3-2) to TRBJ2-5; D gene ambiguous. The CDR3 runs 16 residues. Trimming cost V 4 bases and J 4 bases, with 19 bases left between them. The V gene's germline CDR1 is LGHDT and CDR2 YNNKEL (reference sequence). The CDR3 reads CASSRNSQIPGETQYF. CDR3 DNA sequence: TGTGCCAGCAGCCGTAACTCACAGATTCCAGGAGAGACCCAGTACTTC.